These 10 T cell receptor beta chains originate from one sample sequenced in a study of shared clonotypes between healthy human individuals. Sequencing used immunoSEQ multiplex PCR; TCRdb keeps in-frame clones, though not all of them. The sample includes 2,500,000 or so clones, around 90% of them seen just once. The sequencing input was naive CD4+ T cells from PBMCs. Specified subset: CD45RA+ positively selected. All receptors derive from a man between 18 and 35 years old in good health. Some clones in this sample may be carry-over from other donors' samples.

The chain is built from TRBV5-6 and TRBJ2-1; 12 bases agree with TRBD2. Germline V gives CDR1 SGHDT, CDR2 YYEEEE. This CDR3 contains 16 residues. The junction had 11 bases not matched to a gene; V was cut back by 4 bases and J by 9 bases. The CDR3 coding sequence is TGTGCCAGCAGCAGGAGTTGGACTAGCGGGACTACTGAGCAGTTCTTC. Amino acids: CASSRSWTSGTTEQFF.

V gene TRBV9 combines with J gene TRBJ2-3, with D possibly matching TRBD2 (7 bases). Between the trimmed V and J ends, which lost 4 bases and 6 bases, there was a span of 24 bases. The CDR3 is 17 residues long. Germline lookup yields CDR1 SGDLS and CDR2 YYNGEE. CDR3 sequence reads: CASSPRGGGAFMDTQYF. DNA for the CDR3: TGTGCCAGCAGCCCTAGAGGGGGAGGGGCTTTTATGGATACGCAGTATTTT.

This clone was observed a handful of times. This chain connects TRBV2 to TRBJ2-7; D gene uncertain. CDR3 length: 13 amino acids. Germline V CDR1 and CDR2: SNHLY, FYNNEI. Trimming removed 11 bases at V and 2 bases at J, with 16 bases between. The CDR3 coding sequence is TGTGCCCACGCCCAGGACGGAGCCTACGAGCAGTACTTC. It is translated as CAHAQDGAYEQYF.

The CDR3 is CASSPLAGEDTQYF. The CDR3 bases are TGCGCCAGCAGCCCATTAGCGGGAGAAGATACGCAGTATTTT. V and J are TRBV5-1 and TRBJ2-3; 9 bases are a match to TRBD2. Trimming took 4 bases from V and 5 from J; bases not matched to a gene: 5. The CDR3 runs 14 residues. The germline CDR1 and CDR2 sequences are SGHRS and YFSETQ.

The chain has TRBV7-3 and TRBJ2-3, with 7 bases that match TRBD1. Losses at the gene ends were 4 bases for V and 0 bases for J; bases not matched to a gene: 4. CDR3 size: 15 residues. Germline-derived CDR1 and CDR2 are SGHTA and FQGTGA. CDR3 residues: CASSWTGISTDTQYF. CDR3 DNA sequence: TGTGCCAGCAGCTGGACAGGAATCAGCACAGATACGCAGTATTTT.

J is TRBJ2-5 and V is TRBV11-2, with 7 positions matching TRBD1. Germline CDR1 and CDR2: SGHAT and FQNNGV. V lost 7 bases, J lost 4 bases, and 9 bases stayed unmatched. The CDR3 covers 14 residues. The CDR3 DNA sequence: TGTGCCAGCAACTCCGGACAGGTGCTAGAGACCCAGTACTTC. Translating gives CASNSGQVLETQYF.

The chain carries TRBV4-2 and TRBJ2-1, with D unresolved. Deletions cut 0 bases from V and 2 bases from J, with 14 bases between. Germline assignment: CDR1 LGHNA and CDR2 YNFKEQ. The CDR3 runs 17 residues. The CDR3 coding sequence is TGTGCCAGCAGCCAAGATTTGGCTAGTCTTGCCTACAATGAGCAGTTCTTC. This codes for CASSQDLASLAYNEQFF.

V usage is TRBV7-9 and J usage is TRBJ2-5; D is unresolved. Germline CDR1 and CDR2: SEHNR and FQNEAQ (reference sequence). V lost 2 bases to trimming and J lost 2 bases, with 18 bases between them. The CDR3 extends over 17 amino acids. Written as DNA, the CDR3 is TGTGCCAGCAGCTTAAATATTTGGGGTCTCCGACAAGAGACCCAGTACTTC. Residues: CASSLNIWGLRQETQYF.

This clone was recorded only once. At the DNA level, this CDR3 is encoded by other sequences in the same sample as well. The rearrangement uses TRBV11-2 and TRBJ2-7; D is unresolved. The CDR3 has 12 amino acids. Trimming cost V 2 bases and J 4 bases, with 6 bases left between them. CDR1 is SGHAT, CDR2 FQNNGV, per germline. In DNA form, the CDR3 reads TGTGCCAGCAGCTTAATGGGTTACGAGCAGTACTTC. This sequence encodes CASSLMGYEQYF.

J is TRBJ1-5 and V is TRBV18; D gene unclear. From germline, CDR1 is KGHSH and CDR2 LQKENI. The CDR3 runs 15 residues. V was clipped by 2 bases and J by 5 bases, with 13 bases between them. The CDR3 DNA follows: TGTGCCAGCTCACCAACGGCACAGAAAGATCAGCCCCAGCATTTT. The encoded protein is CASSPTAQKDQPQHF.